The present TCR beta chain was sequenced within a study of Graves' ophthalmopathy and Graves' hyperthyroidism. Amplification from RNA transcripts yielded the TCR beta CDR3 regions. A first-round RT-PCR used HTBI primers, followed by a second-round multiplex PCR. One entry per CDR3 protein results from TCRdb running MiXCR on the multiplex PCR reads. The sample gives 350,000 to 450,000 distinct CDR3 sequences, around 16% of which show up once; roughly 1.5% is in the top ten. CDR1 is SGHNT, CDR2 YENEEA, per germline. CDR3 length: 14 amino acids. V dropped 5 bases and J dropped 3 bases, with 13 bases sitting between them. Pregnancy or lactation, uncontrolled infections and other autoimmune diseases were grounds for excluding patients. Many counts were recorded for this clonotype.

This chain joins TRBV11-3 and TRBJ1-1; no clear D. Sequencing was done on a sample of peripheral blood. The receptor was derived from a woman between 18 and 29 years old with Graves' ophthalmopathy. CDR3 loop: CASSPRLLDTEAFF. The CDR3, as DNA: TGTGCCAGCAGCCCTAGGTTATTGGACACTGAAGCTTTCTTT.